This T cell receptor beta chain came from a study of identifying expanded T cells in peripheral blood (dated by TCRdb to about 2019). Concerning the study at large: Technical replicates were generated by sequencing separate aliquots of the same genomic DNA pool, and four replicates were compared pairwise. The full study reports these points: The binomial model flagged approximately 1.1 differentially abundant clones between technical replicates but around 15 over around two weeks and under 25 over about four weeks. The authors expected that over much longer intervals, such as months to years, biological variance in healthy repertoires might increase even further. Across all healthy-donor time intervals, the beta-binomial model significantly lowered both the number of clones called differentially abundant and the false-positive rate. For all healthy donors, the variance in clone template counts between approximately 2-week samples rose significantly as total template count increased.

During the collection period, no infections or other immune events were recorded for the healthy donors. Time-dependent variance in a beta-binomial model of T-cell clone differential abundance was calibrated using healthy-donor blood repertoires as a training cohort. The training cohort was composed of roughly 10 healthy donors, 3 female and 7 male. Donor ages ranged from about 25 to 70 years, with an average of about 44 years. Whole blood from each healthy donor was obtained from a commercial supplier and was collected at three time points around 2 weeks apart. For immunosequencing, genomic DNA was extracted from whole blood that had not been sorted. The immunoSEQ Assay, which uses bias-controlled multiplex PCR amplification of genomic DNA, was used to profile TCRbeta CDR3 regions. The original methods were these. To quantify the absolute abundance of each unique TCRbeta CDR3 region, the sequences were collapsed and filtered. Differential abundance was assessed using a binomial (Fisher-equivalent) model and a beta-binomial model in which time-dependent variance fitted from healthy donors was added. Clones with fewer than 5 combined templates were excluded, and clones with Benjamini-Hochberg FDR below 0.01 were called differentially abundant. Beta-binomial variance was modeled as a function of total template count across the two samples using the form v = (b*log(k)+a)^2. TCRdb took this table from immuneACCESS and kept in-frame rearrangements with V and J called. Such tables lack part of the clones; where checked against another copy, unresolved V genes explain under half of the gap, and the rest is unexplained. That table gives V, J and clone size, and the DNA gave D and trimming. The sample table contains about 130,000 clones; only one count was recorded for less than 90% of them. The top ten clones comprise 7% to 10% of the sample.

The CDR3 spans 13 residues, from the cysteine through the phenylalanine. This entry keeps only the CDR3 DNA: 39 bases, framed from base 1. Looking up the germline V gene yields CDR1 MNHEY and CDR2 SVGAGI. The V end gives up 8 bases and the J end 5 bases, leaving 8 bases in the junction not matched to a gene. Comments on this clone: Its specific antigen is unknown. It has no much larger one-base neighbor in the sample; base qualities were not kept.

This receptor chain uses TRBV6-5 and TRBJ2-7, and 8 junctional nucleotides match TRBD2. What was sequenced was blood. This TCR was recovered from a person aged 18-70 years in good health. The CDR3 is CASAGTSGHEQYF. The DNA sequence is given as TGTGCCAGCGCGGGTACTAGCGGACACGAGCAGTACTTC.